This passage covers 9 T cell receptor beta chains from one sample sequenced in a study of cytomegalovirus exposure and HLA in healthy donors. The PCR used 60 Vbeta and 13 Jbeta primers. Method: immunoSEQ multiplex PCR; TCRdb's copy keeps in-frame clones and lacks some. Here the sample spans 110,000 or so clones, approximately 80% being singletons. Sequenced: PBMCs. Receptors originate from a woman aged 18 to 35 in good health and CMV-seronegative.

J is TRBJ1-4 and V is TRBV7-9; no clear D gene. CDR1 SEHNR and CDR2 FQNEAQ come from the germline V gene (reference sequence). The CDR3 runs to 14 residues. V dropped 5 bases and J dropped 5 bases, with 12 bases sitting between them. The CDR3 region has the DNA TGTGCCAGCAGCGCGCGGACGGGGAATGAAAAACTGTTTTTT. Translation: CASSARTGNEKLFF.

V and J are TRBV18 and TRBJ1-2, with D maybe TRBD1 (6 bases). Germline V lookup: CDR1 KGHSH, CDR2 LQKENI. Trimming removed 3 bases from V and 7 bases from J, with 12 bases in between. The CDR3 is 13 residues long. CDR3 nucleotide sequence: TGTGCCAGCTCACCGGACAGCACGGGTGGCTACACCTTC. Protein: CASSPDSTGGYTF.

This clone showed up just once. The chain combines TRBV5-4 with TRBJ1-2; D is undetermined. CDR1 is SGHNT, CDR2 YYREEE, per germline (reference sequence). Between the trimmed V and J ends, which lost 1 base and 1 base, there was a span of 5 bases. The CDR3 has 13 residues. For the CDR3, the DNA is TGTGCCAGCAGCTTGACAGATAACTATGGCTACACCTTC. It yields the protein CASSLTDNYGYTF.

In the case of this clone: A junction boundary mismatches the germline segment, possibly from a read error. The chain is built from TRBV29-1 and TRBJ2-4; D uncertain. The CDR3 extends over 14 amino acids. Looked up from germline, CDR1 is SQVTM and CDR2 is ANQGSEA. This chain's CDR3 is CSVLVGLQQNSQYF. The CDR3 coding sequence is TGCAGCGTTCTCGTCGGCCTGCAGCAAAACAGTCAGTACTTC.

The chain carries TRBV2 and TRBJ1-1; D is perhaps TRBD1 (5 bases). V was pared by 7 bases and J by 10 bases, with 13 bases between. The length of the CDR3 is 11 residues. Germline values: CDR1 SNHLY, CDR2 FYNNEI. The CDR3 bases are TGTGCCAGCATCGAAGGGGTGGTAGCTTTCTTT. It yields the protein CASIEGVVAFF.

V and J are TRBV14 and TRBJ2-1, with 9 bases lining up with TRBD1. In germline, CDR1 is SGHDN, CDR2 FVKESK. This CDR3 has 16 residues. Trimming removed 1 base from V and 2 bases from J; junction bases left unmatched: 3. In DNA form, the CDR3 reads TGTGCCAGCAGCCAAGCGGACAGGGGACCCTACAATGAGCAGTTCTTC. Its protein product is CASSQADRGPYNEQFF.

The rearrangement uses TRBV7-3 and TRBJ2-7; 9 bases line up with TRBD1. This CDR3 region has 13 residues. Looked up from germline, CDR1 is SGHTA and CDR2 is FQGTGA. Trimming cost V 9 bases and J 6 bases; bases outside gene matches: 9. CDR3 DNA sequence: TGTGCCAGTAGCCGGGACAGGGAAGCCGAGCAGTACTTC. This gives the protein CASSRDREAEQYF.

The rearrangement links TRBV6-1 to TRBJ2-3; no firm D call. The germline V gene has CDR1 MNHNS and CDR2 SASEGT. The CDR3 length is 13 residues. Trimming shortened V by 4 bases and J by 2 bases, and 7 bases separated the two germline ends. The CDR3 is CASSVLFTDTQYF. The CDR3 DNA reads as TGTGCCAGCAGTGTTTTATTCACAGATACGCAGTATTTT.

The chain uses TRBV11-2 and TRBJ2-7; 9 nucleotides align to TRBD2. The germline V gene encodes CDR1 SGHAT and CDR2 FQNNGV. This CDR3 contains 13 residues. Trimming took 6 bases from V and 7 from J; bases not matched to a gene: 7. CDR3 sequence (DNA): TGTGCCAGCAGGACTAGCGGACTACGGGAGCAGTACTTC. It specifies CASRTSGLREQYF.